A single sample is the source of the 19 T cell receptor beta chains below, sequenced in a study of shared clonotypes between healthy human individuals. Produced via immunoSEQ multiplex PCR; TCRdb's table is partial and in-frame only. Counted here are some 240,000 clones, over 50% occurring once; the ten biggest clones make up 11%. The specimen sequenced was memory CD4+ T cells sorted from blood. Subset reported: CD45RA-negative fraction. The receptors shown here come from a man aged 30 to 39 in good health.

This sequence joins TRBV29-1 and TRBJ1-5; TRBD1 aligns across 7 bases. The CDR3 extends over 13 amino acids. The junction had 7 bases not matched to a gene; V was cut back by 6 bases and J by 5 bases. CDR1 is SQVTM, CDR2 ANQGSEA, per germline. CDR3 protein: CSVQSTGDQPQHF. DNA for the CDR3: TGCAGCGTCCAAAGTACAGGGGATCAGCCCCAGCATTTT.

This clone was seen at least ten times. The chain is built from TRBV7-2 and TRBJ2-1; no clear D gene. V was cut by 0 bases and J by 8 bases, with 8 bases left in between. The CDR3 consists of 13 residues. The germline V gene encodes CDR1 SGHTA and CDR2 FQGNSA. CDR3 residues: CASSLAGLYEQFF. CDR3 coding DNA: TGTGCCAGCAGCTTAGCTGGGTTGTATGAGCAGTTCTTC.

This clone was observed a few times. V and J are TRBV18 and TRBJ1-1; 7 nucleotides align to TRBD1. The germline V gene encodes CDR1 KGHSH and CDR2 LQKENI. The CDR3 length is 15 residues. V lost 0 bases and J lost 4; bases outside the gene matches: 5. CDR3 bases: TGTGCCAGCTCACCACCGACAGGGATAGCCACTGAAGCTTTCTTT. This sequence encodes CASSPPTGIATEAFF.

This clone appeared a single time. The chain couples TRBV2 to TRBJ2-3, with TRBD2 matching over 9 bases. The CDR3 is made up of 14 amino acids. V was pared by 3 bases and J by 3 bases, with 1 base of the junction left unmatched. Germline assignment: CDR1 SNHLY and CDR2 FYNNEI. The CDR3 DNA sequence: TGTGCCAGCAGTGAGCGGGAGGGGACAGATACGCAGTATTTT. It codes for CASSEREGTDTQYF.

The genes are TRBV28 and TRBJ2-3; D gene uncertain. Between the trimmed V and J ends, which lost 6 bases and 1 base, there was a span of 17 bases. This CDR3 has 16 residues. The germline V gene encodes CDR1 MDHEN and CDR2 SYDVKM. CDR3: CASSLTIYEGTDTQYF. The CDR3 DNA reads TGTGCCAGCAGCTTAACTATCTACGAGGGCACAGATACGCAGTATTTT.

The chain has TRBV27 and TRBJ1-1; the D gene is possibly TRBD1 (6 bases). Trimming removed 8 bases at V and 8 bases at J, with 21 bases between. The CDR3 loop spans 14 amino acids. CDR1 MNHEY and CDR2 SMNVEV come from the germline V gene (reference sequence). The CDR3 region has the DNA TGTGCCAGCTATAAGGGGGGCGCACATCAAGAAGCTTTCTTT. Translation: CASYKGGAHQEAFF.

This clone was observed a few times. The V and J genes are TRBV29-1 and TRBJ2-7; TRBD2 matches at 11 bases. The CDR3 is 15 amino acids. CDR1 is SQVTM and CDR2 is ANQGSEA in the germline V gene. The ends lost 6 bases at V and 0 bases at J; junction bases unmatched: 7. The CDR3 DNA reads TGCAGCGTCCGACTGGGACTAGCGGCCTCCTACGAGCAGTACTTC. It codes for CSVRLGLAASYEQYF.

The V gene is TRBV5-1, the J gene TRBJ2-1, with D tentatively TRBD1 (5 bases). The CDR3 is made up of 17 amino acids. The germline V gene encodes CDR1 SGHRS and CDR2 YFSETQ. V lost 2 bases and J 8 bases, leaving 23 bases between the germline ends. This chain's CDR3 is CASSLSGSGKGFDEQFF. DNA of the CDR3: TGCGCCAGCAGCTTATCAGGGTCTGGGAAGGGGTTTGATGAGCAGTTCTTC.

This clone has at least ten counts. The CDR3 protein is CASSLTLDDYNEQFF. The CDR3 nucleotides read TGTGCCAGCAGTTTGACACTCGACGACTACAATGAGCAGTTCTTC. V and J are TRBV28 and TRBJ2-1; no definite D call. CDR3 length: 15 residues. Germline V gene lookup returns CDR1 MDHEN and CDR2 SYDVKM. Trimming left V 3 bases short and J 3 bases short, with 12 bases between.

Turning to this clone: Other DNA sequences in this specimen translate into the identical CDR3. The chain carries TRBV28 and TRBJ1-1, with D uncertain. V lost 1 base to trimming and J lost 6 bases, with 9 bases between them. The CDR3 contains 13 residues. The V gene's germline CDR1 is MDHEN and CDR2 SYDVKM. The CDR3 DNA reads TGTGCCAGCAGTTTATTCCGGCCCGCTGAAGCTTTCTTT. Protein: CASSLFRPAEAFF.

Note on this clone: One end of the junction fails to match germline, which may point to a read error. The same CDR3 also results from other DNA sequences found in this sample. The chain couples TRBV2 to TRBJ2-6; TRBD1 might be the D (5 bases). CDR1 SNHLY and CDR2 FYNNEI come from the germline V gene. The CDR3 is made up of 14 amino acids. This CDR3 reads CASLRGSGANVLTF. CDR3 DNA sequence: TGCGCCAGCTTAAGGGGCTCTGGGGCCAACGTCCTGACTTTC.

V usage is TRBV11-2 and J usage is TRBJ2-7; the match to TRBD2 covers 7 bases. The CDR3 covers 14 residues. After removal of 5 bases from V and 3 bases from J, the junction contained 7 bases not matched to a gene. Germline values: CDR1 SGHAT, CDR2 FQNNGV. CDR3 sequence: CASSRGGSFYEQYF. For the CDR3, the DNA is TGTGCCAGCAGCCGCGGCGGGAGCTTCTACGAGCAGTACTTC.

The CDR3 reads CSVSGPVGRESPNYEQYF. As DNA, the CDR3 is TGCAGCGTTTCAGGCCCCGTAGGGCGGGAGTCTCCCAACTACGAGCAGTACTTC. This rearrangement joins TRBV29-1 to TRBJ2-7; 7 bases are a match to TRBD2. After removal of 5 bases from V and 3 bases from J, the junction contained 22 bases not matched to a gene. From germline, CDR1 is SQVTM and CDR2 ANQGSEA. The length of the CDR3 is 18 residues.

The genes are TRBV28 and TRBJ1-2; tentative D call: TRBD1 (6 bases). Germline V gene sequence: CDR1 MDHEN, CDR2 SYDVKM. V dropped 5 bases and J dropped 8 bases, with 21 bases sitting between them. The CDR3 has 15 residues. The DNA of the CDR3 is TGTGCCAGCAGTCCTCAAACGGCGGGGGGCTTGGGCTACACCTTC. Protein: CASSPQTAGGLGYTF.

The chain carries TRBV4-1 and TRBJ1-1; 7 bases are a match to TRBD1. Germline V CDR1 and CDR2: MGHRA, YSYEKL. V shed 1 base and J 0 bases; nucleotides not matched to a gene: 8. The CDR3 loop spans 17 amino acids. The CDR3 spells CASSQATGMSLNTEAFF. The CDR3 DNA reads TGCGCCAGCAGCCAAGCGACAGGGATGTCGTTGAACACTGAAGCTTTCTTT.

The CDR3 is CASSFQGADTQYF. The CDR3 bases are TGTGCCAGCAGCTTCCAGGGGGCAGATACGCAGTATTTT. The J gene is TRBJ2-3, the V gene TRBV11-3; 7 nucleotides line up with TRBD1. The CDR3 is made up of 13 amino acids. V gave up 3 bases and J gave up 4 bases; unmatched junction bases: 1. CDR1 is SGHNT, CDR2 YENEEA, per germline.

The rearrangement uses TRBV9 and TRBJ2-3, with D unresolved. The length of the CDR3 is 13 residues. Trimming took off 2 bases at V and 6 bases at J, with 10 bases between the two ends. Looked up from germline, CDR1 is SGDLS and CDR2 is YYNGEE. The CDR3 reads CASSVSQWDTQYF. As DNA, the CDR3 is TGTGCCAGCAGCGTTTCCCAGTGGGATACGCAGTATTTT.

This chain joins TRBV7-3 and TRBJ2-1, with 8 nucleotides matching TRBD1. The ends lost 2 bases at V and 7 bases at J; junction bases unmatched: 7. The CDR3 is 15 residues long. Germline V gene data show CDR1 as SGHTA and CDR2 as FQGTGA. CDR3 residues: CASSLVTGGFNEQFF. For the CDR3, the DNA is TGTGCCAGCAGCTTAGTAACAGGGGGTTTTAATGAGCAGTTCTTC.

This chain links TRBV27 with TRBJ2-1; D perhaps matches TRBD2 (5 bases). The V and J ends lost 3 bases and 4 bases respectively, with 10 bases between them. The germline V gene encodes CDR1 MNHEY and CDR2 SMNVEV (reference sequence). The CDR3 runs to 14 residues. CDR3 sequence (DNA): TGTGCCAGCAGTTTTTTACCGGGGTACAATGAGCAGTTCTTC. Translated: CASSFLPGYNEQFF.